A selection of T cell receptor beta chains follows, all from one sample in a study of blood T cell repertoires in COVID-19. The table came from immunoSEQ multiplex PCR; TCRdb's copy has only in-frame clones and leaves some out. Altogether some 320,000 clones are present, approximately 90% being singletons, with the ten largest covering roughly 3.6%. The sequenced sample was PBMCs or T cells enriched from blood (not recorded which). The receptors derive from a woman in her 30s who had been exposed to COVID-19. Each CDR3 is given with its conserved first and last residue. The order of the fields is J gene, V gene, clone size, D gene, CDR3 DNA, CDR3 protein. A D gene is named only where the DNA matches it firmly. The size field is filled for only some rows; it gives once, few, many or a size class.

>TRBJ2-2|TRBV7-9|-|-
TGTGCCAGCAGCTTAGTTGCAGGGCGGTCCGGGGAGCTGTTTTTT
CASSLVAGRSGELFF
>TRBJ1-1|TRBV2|-|-
TGTGCCAGCAGTTCACAGGGAAGAAACACTGAAGCTTTCTTT
CASSSQGRNTEAFF
>TRBJ1-1|TRBV18|-|TRBD1
TGTGCCAGCTCAACCAACAGGGGCGAATCTGAAGCTTTCTTT
CASSTNRGESEAFF
>TRBJ2-1|TRBV5-1|-|TRBD2
TGCGCCAGCAGCTTGTGGCTAGCGGGGGGGTCGTTGAATGAGCAGTTCTTC
CASSLWLAGGSLNEQFF
>TRBJ1-2|TRBV24-1|-|-
TGTGCCACGCGGGGGGCTTCGGACTATGGCTACACCTTC
CATRGASDYGYTF
>TRBJ1-2|TRBV6-5|-|TRBD1
TGTGCCAGCAGTTACTCGGGACAGGGAAGTCCCTATGGCTACACCTTC
CASSYSGQGSPYGYTF
>TRBJ1-5|TRBV19|-|-
TGTGCCAGTAGTATGACGGGTCAGCCCCAGCATTTT
CASSMTGQPQHF
>TRBJ1-1|TRBV28|-|TRBD1
TGTGCCAGCAGTTTCCGTCAGGGGGCTTACACTGAAGCTTTCTTT
CASSFRQGAYTEAFF
>TRBJ1-5|TRBV7-9|-|-
TGTGCCAGCAGCTTCCGGGATAGCAATCAGCCCCAGCATTTT
CASSFRDSNQPQHF
>TRBJ2-2|TRBV4-3|once|-
TGCGCCAGCAGCCAAGATCAGGGATCCACCGGGGAGCTGTTTTTT
CASSQDQGSTGELFF
>TRBJ2-3|TRBV5-1|-|-
TGCGCCAGCAGCTTGGTCGCGGGTACTAGCACAGATACGCAGTATTTT
CASSLVAGTSTDTQYF